This TCR beta chain was recorded in a study of T cell repertoires in ileal Crohn's disease. Only in-frame clones appear in the TCRdb table, and some are missing; sequencing was by immunoSEQ multiplex PCR. The table has approximately 8,200 clones, approximately 96% seen once. Germline CDR1 and CDR2: MGHRA and YSYEKL. CDR3 size: 18 residues. Trimming removed 1 base from V and 1 base from J, with 18 bases in between. The chain uses TRBV4-1 and TRBJ2-3, with TRBD2 as a possible D gene (5 bases). This receptor was identified in an adult with Crohn's disease. The sample taken for sequencing was ileal tissue. CDR3 sequence: CASSQVYGLASRTDTQYF. In DNA, the CDR3 is TGCGCCAGCAGCCAAGTTTATGGGCTAGCCTCCCGCACAGATACGCAGTATTTT.